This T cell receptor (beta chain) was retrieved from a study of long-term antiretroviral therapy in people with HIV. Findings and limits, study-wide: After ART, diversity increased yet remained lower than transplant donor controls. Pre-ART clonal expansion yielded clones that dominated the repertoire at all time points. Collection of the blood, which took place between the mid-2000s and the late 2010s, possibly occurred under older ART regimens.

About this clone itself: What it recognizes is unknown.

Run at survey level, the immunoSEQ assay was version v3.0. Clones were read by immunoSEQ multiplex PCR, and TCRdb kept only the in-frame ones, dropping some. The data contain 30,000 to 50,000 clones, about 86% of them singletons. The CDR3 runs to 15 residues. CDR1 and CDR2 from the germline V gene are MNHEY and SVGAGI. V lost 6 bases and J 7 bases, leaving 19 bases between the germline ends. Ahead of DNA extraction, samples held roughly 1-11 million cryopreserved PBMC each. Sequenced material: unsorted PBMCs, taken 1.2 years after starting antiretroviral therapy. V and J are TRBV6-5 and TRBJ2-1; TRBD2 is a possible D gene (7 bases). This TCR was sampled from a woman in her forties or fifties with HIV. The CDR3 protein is CASSLAGGAWNEQFF. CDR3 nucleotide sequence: TGTGCCAGCAGCTTAGCTGGGGGGGCATGGAATGAGCAGTTCTTC.